A single sample is the source of the 26 T cell receptor beta chains below, sequenced in a study of Graves' ophthalmopathy and Graves' hyperthyroidism. TCR beta CDR3 amplification used RNA transcripts. Following a first-round RT-PCR that used HTBI primers, a second-round multiplex PCR was carried out. TCRdb used MiXCR to reprocess the multiplex PCR reads, holding one entry per CDR3 protein. The sample includes hundreds of thousands of distinct CDR3 sequences, roughly 41% of them seen just once. The sample consisted of peripheral blood. All receptors come from an adult man with Graves' ophthalmopathy.

In this sample, this clonotype turned up a few times. The gene calls are TRBV7-2 and TRBJ1-5; TRBD1 is a possible D gene (6 bases). Germline values: CDR1 SGHTA, CDR2 FQGNSA. Trimming removed 5 bases from V and 1 base from J, with 15 bases in between. The length of the CDR3 is 16 residues. CDR3 nucleotide sequence: TGTGCCAGCAGCCCCTGGGGGGGGGCAAGCAATCAGCCCCAGCATTTT. It is translated as CASSPWGGASNQPQHF.

As concerns this clonotype: A much larger clonotype is one base distant, so this may be a read error. The genes are TRBV2 and TRBJ2-7, with unresolved D. Germline V gene sequence: CDR1 SNHLY, CDR2 FYNNEI. This CDR3 has 15 residues. The CDR3 DNA is TGTGCCAACAGTGAACCACAGCTACTGACCTACGAGCAGTACTTC. Translated: CANSEPQLLTYEQYF.

The chain links TRBV28 to TRBJ1-2, with D possibly TRBD1 on 6 matching bases. Germline V CDR1 and CDR2: MDHEN, SYDVKM. CDR3 size: 14 residues. V lost 6 bases, J lost 8 bases, and 19 bases lay in between. The DNA for the CDR3 is TGTGCCAGCAGAATACAGGGAAAGGGTTGGGGCTACACCTTC. As protein: CASRIQGKGWGYTF.

Of note for this clonotype: A read error is possible here, since a much larger clone lies one base away. The V call is TRBV24-1, the J call TRBJ1-2; D is perhaps TRBD1 (5 bases). V gave up 4 bases and J gave up 8 bases, with 13 bases separating them. From germline, CDR1 is KGHDR and CDR2 SFDVKD. The CDR3 has 13 amino acids. The CDR3 sequence: CATSERNRKGYTF. As DNA, the CDR3 is TGTGCCACCAGTGAAAGGAACAGGAAGGGCTACACCTTC.

The V call is TRBV29-1, the J call TRBJ2-5; no clear D gene. Between the trimmed V and J ends, which lost 8 bases and 4 bases, there was a span of 20 bases. The CDR3 extends over 14 amino acids. Germline loops: CDR1 SQVTM, CDR2 ANQGSEA. The CDR3 DNA reads as TGCAGCAGCCAAGTAGGATGGCGCGGAGAGACCCAGTACTTC. Translated: CSSQVGWRGETQYF. Using reference TRBV29-1 and TRBJ2-5 for the parts outside the CDR3, the full variable domain is SAVISQKPSRDICQRGTSLTIQCQVDSQVTMMFWYRQQPGQSLTLIATANQGSEATYESGFVIDKFPISRPNLTFSTLTVSNMSPEDSSIYLCSSQVGWRGETQYFGPGTRLLVL.

This clonotype came up many times. This chain links TRBV9 with TRBJ2-5, with 9 nucleotides matching TRBD1. The germline CDR1 and CDR2 sequences are SGDLS and YYNGEE. V was clipped by 4 bases and J by 1 base; unmatched bases: 8. There are 16 residues in the CDR3. The CDR3 coding sequence is TGTGCCAGCAGCCTAGGGACAGGGAATATCCAAGAGACCCAGTACTTC. This translates into CASSLGTGNIQETQYF.

In this sample, this clonotype turned up many times. The chain links TRBV7-9 to TRBJ1-4; D remains unclear. CDR3 length equals 11 residues. The germline CDR1 and CDR2 sequences are SEHNR and FQNEAQ (reference sequence). V lost 4 bases to trimming and J lost 8 bases, with 5 bases between them. The CDR3 sequence: CASSSGEKLFF. As DNA, the CDR3 is TGTGCCAGCAGCTCTGGGGAAAAACTGTTTTTT.

V is TRBV10-3 and J is TRBJ1-1; no firm D call. V was cut by 6 bases and J by 2 bases, with 13 bases left in between. The CDR3 runs 14 residues. Germline CDR1 reads ENHRY; CDR2 reads SYGVKD. The CDR3 DNA reads TGTGCCATCAGACCGGGGATTGGAAACACTGAAGCTTTCTTT. It yields the protein CAIRPGIGNTEAFF.

The rearrangement joins TRBV15 to TRBJ2-3; 7 nucleotides match TRBD2. This CDR3 contains 16 residues. Germline V gene data show CDR1 as LNHNV and CDR2 as YYDKDF (reference sequence). V shed 3 bases, J shed 1 base, and the junction held 7 bases outside the gene matches. The CDR3 spells CATSRGGLVGTDTQYF. The CDR3 nucleotides are TGTGCCACCAGCAGGGGAGGACTAGTAGGCACAGATACGCAGTATTTT.

This rearrangement joins TRBV25-1 to TRBJ1-2, with 12 positions matching TRBD1. The CDR3 runs 18 residues. With V trimmed by 6 bases and J by 5 bases, 16 bases remained unmatched. Germline V gives CDR1 MGHDK, CDR2 SYGVNS. CDR3 loop: CASSVGQPGQGARYGYTF. In nucleotides, the CDR3 is TGTGCCAGCAGCGTAGGACAACCGGGACAGGGGGCGCGATATGGCTACACCTTC.

The chain links TRBV12-3 or TRBV12-4 to TRBJ1-1, with 7 bases fitting TRBD1. The CDR3 is 12 residues long. J lost 8 bases, V lost 6 bases, and 6 bases had no gene match. The CDR3 reads CASSHRGREAFF. As DNA, the CDR3 is TGTGCCAGCAGCCACAGGGGCAGGGAAGCTTTCTTT.

The chain couples TRBV2 to TRBJ2-7; TRBD1 aligns across 8 bases. Per the germline V gene, CDR1 is SNHLY and CDR2 is FYNNEI. Trimming cost V 5 bases and J 0 bases; bases outside gene matches: 6. This CDR3 spans 15 amino acids. The CDR3 coding sequence is TGTGCCAGCAGTCTTTCCCAGGGGGCCTCCTACGAGCAGTACTTC. It specifies CASSLSQGASYEQYF.

In its sample, this clonotype was seen a few times. The chain couples TRBV20-1 to TRBJ1-1, with 7 nucleotides matching TRBD1. CDR1 DFQATT and CDR2 SNEGSKA come from the germline V gene (reference sequence). This CDR3 is built from 13 residues. The V gene end was trimmed by 6 bases and the J gene end by 3 bases; junction bases not matched to a gene: 7. CDR3 sequence: CSAWDSQYTEAFF. The CDR3 DNA is TGCAGTGCCTGGGACAGTCAGTACACTGAAGCTTTCTTT.

This chain joins TRBV7-9 and TRBJ2-7; 8 bases line up with TRBD1. Per the germline V gene, CDR1 is SEHNR and CDR2 is FQNEAQ (reference sequence). The V gene end was trimmed by 6 bases and the J gene end by 5 bases; junction bases not matched to a gene: 6. The CDR3 has 13 amino acids. The CDR3 DNA is TGTGCCAGCAGGGGGACAGGTAGCGACGAGCAGTACTTC. Translating it yields CASRGTGSDEQYF.

In the case of this clonotype: The junction departs from the called germline gene at one end, perhaps through a read error. The chain employs TRBV7-9 and TRBJ1-6; tentatively, D is TRBD1 (6 bases). CDR1 is SEHNR and CDR2 is FQNEAQ in the germline V gene (reference sequence). This CDR3 is 17 amino acids long. DNA of the CDR3: TGCGCCAGCAGCGACCGGGACACCCTCTCCTATAATTCACCCCTCCACTTT. It codes for CASSDRDTLSYNSPLHF.

This clonotype was found many times. V gene TRBV2 combines with J gene TRBJ1-2; no firm D call. V lost 0 bases to trimming and J lost 6 bases, with 17 bases between them. The germline CDR1 and CDR2 sequences are SNHLY and FYNNEI. This CDR3 has 16 residues. DNA of the CDR3: TGTGCCAGCAGTGAAGCGGTCAGCTCAAGAAGACATGGCTACACCTTC. The encoded protein is CASSEAVSSRRHGYTF.

As for this clonotype: A read error may explain this, as a much larger clone is one base away. No conserved phenylalanine or tryptophan ends this CDR3, so it is likely a read error. V and J are TRBV19 and TRBJ1-1; weak D call: TRBD1 (5 bases). Germline V CDR1 and CDR2: LNHDA, SQIVND (reference sequence). Trimming pared 7 bases from V and 3 bases from J, leaving 18 bases between. The CDR3 is 15 amino acids. CDR3 sequence: CASTRWGLGDTEAFS. CDR3 DNA sequence: TGTGCCAGTACCCGGTGGGGCCTTGGGGACACTGAAGCTTTCTCT.

Turning to this clonotype: This could be a read error, since a much larger clone is one nucleotide away. The chain couples TRBV2 to TRBJ2-7; D might be TRBD2 (6 bases). The CDR3 consists of 11 residues. CDR1 and CDR2 from the germline V gene are SNHLY and FYNNEI. Between the trimmed V and J ends, which lost 6 bases and 6 bases, there was a span of 9 bases. The CDR3 coding sequence is TGTGCCAGCAGAAGAGCGGGCGAGCAGTACTTC. Residues: CASRRAGEQYF.

CDR3 sequence: CASSIGQNTGELFF. The CDR3 DNA reads TGTGCCAGTAGTATAGGGCAAAACACCGGGGAGCTGTTTTTT. The rearrangement uses TRBV19 and TRBJ2-2; D not resolved. The length of the CDR3 is 14 residues. Between the trimmed V and J ends, which lost 1 base and 2 bases, there was a span of 5 bases. Germline-derived CDR1 and CDR2 are LNHDA and SQIVND (reference sequence).

This clonotype was observed a few times. This chain connects TRBV5-8 to TRBJ1-2; D is ambiguous. Germline V gene lookup returns CDR1 SGHTS and CDR2 YDEGEE. The V end lost 5 bases, the J end lost 8 bases, and 13 bases lay between the germline ends. This CDR3 contains 12 residues. Here the CDR3 DNA reads TGTGCCAGCAGGGACCGAGCTATGGGCTACACCTTC. Translation: CASRDRAMGYTF.

The chain recombines TRBV20-1 with TRBJ2-5, with D possibly being TRBD2 (5 bases). The germline V gene has CDR1 DFQATT and CDR2 SNEGSKA (reference sequence). CDR3 length: 14 amino acids. The V gene lost 3 bases and the J gene lost 1 base, with 12 bases spanning the gap. CDR3 region: CSARPTRGQETQYF. CDR3 nucleotide sequence: TGCAGTGCTAGGCCCACTAGAGGCCAAGAGACCCAGTACTTC.

The chain combines TRBV2 with TRBJ1-1; D unclear. The CDR3 is 14 amino acids. The V end lost 3 bases, the J end lost 0 bases, and 8 bases lay between the germline ends. CDR1 SNHLY and CDR2 FYNNEI come from the germline V gene. DNA of the CDR3: TGTGCCAGCAGTGAGACCCTCTTGAACACTGAAGCTTTCTTT. This gives the protein CASSETLLNTEAFF.

The chain joins TRBV9 to TRBJ2-7, with TRBD1 identical over 8 bases. J was trimmed by 4 bases and V by 4 bases; bases with no gene match: 10. The CDR3 contains 15 residues. Looked up from germline, CDR1 is SGDLS and CDR2 is YYNGEE. The CDR3 is CASSTRTGTGYEQYF. The DNA of the CDR3 is TGTGCCAGCAGCACGCGGACCGGGACAGGTTACGAGCAGTACTTC.

The chain recombines TRBV7-9 with TRBJ2-7; no reliable D call. Trimming took 5 bases from V and 2 from J, leaving 16 bases between them. CDR1 and CDR2 from the germline V gene are SEHNR and FQNEAQ (reference sequence). CDR3 length equals 15 residues. The CDR3 loop reads CASSPVRAVAYEQYF. The CDR3 nucleotides are TGTGCCAGCAGCCCGGTTCGGGCCGTGGCCTACGAGCAGTACTTC.

The chain recombines TRBV4-3 with TRBJ1-6; 7 bases are a match to TRBD1. The CDR3 sequence is 15 residues long. V lost 0 bases to trimming and J lost 13 bases; unmatched junction nucleotides: 9. Germline V gene sequence: CDR1 LGHNA, CDR2 YSLEER. The CDR3 DNA reads as TGCGCCAGCAGCCAAGATCCCGGGACAGTTTGGCCCCTCCACTTT. Protein sequence: CASSQDPGTVWPLHF.

The sample holds many counts of this clonotype. This chain connects TRBV7-9 to TRBJ2-7, with D perhaps matching TRBD1 (6 bases). CDR1 and CDR2 from the germline V gene are SEHNR and FQNEAQ (reference sequence). The CDR3 is 15 amino acids. V was pared by 6 bases and J by 1 base, with 16 bases between. Written as DNA, the CDR3 is TGTGCCAGCAGGGCCGTCGCAGGGGAGTCCTACGAGCAGTACTTC. Its protein product is CASRAVAGESYEQYF.